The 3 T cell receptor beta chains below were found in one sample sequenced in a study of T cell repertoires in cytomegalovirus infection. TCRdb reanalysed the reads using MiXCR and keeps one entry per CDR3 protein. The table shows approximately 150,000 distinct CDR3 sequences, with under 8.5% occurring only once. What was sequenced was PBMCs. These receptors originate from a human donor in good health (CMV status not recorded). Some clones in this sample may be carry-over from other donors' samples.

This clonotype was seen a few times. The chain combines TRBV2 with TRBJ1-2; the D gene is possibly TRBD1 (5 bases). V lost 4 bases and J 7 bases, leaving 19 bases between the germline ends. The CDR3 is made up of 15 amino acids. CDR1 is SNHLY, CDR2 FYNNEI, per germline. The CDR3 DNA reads TGTGCCAGCAGTGTCATCAGGGAACCCATAGGTGGCTACACCTTC. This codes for CASSVIREPIGGYTF.

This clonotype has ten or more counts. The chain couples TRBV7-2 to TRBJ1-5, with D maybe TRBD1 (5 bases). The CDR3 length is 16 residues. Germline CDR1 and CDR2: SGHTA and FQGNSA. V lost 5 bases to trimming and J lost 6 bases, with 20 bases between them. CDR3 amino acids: CASSQIGGGAGQPQHF. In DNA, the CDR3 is TGTGCCAGCAGCCAAATTGGAGGAGGGGCGGGTCAGCCCCAGCATTTT.

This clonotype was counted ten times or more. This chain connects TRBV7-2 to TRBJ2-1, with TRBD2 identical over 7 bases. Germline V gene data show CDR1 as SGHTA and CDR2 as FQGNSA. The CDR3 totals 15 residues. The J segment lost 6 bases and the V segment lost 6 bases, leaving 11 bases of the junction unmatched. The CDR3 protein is CASSLGTMRGNEQFF. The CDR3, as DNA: TGTGCCAGCAGTCTCGGGACTATGAGGGGCAATGAGCAGTTCTTC.